This T cell receptor beta chain derives from a study of patients and donors after allogeneic stem cell transplantation (dated by TCRdb to 2020 to 2021). Concerning this clonotype itself: The specificity of this receptor is unknown. Per-nucleotide qualities are absent, and no much larger clonotype sits a single base away.

Library preparation employed RT-PCR. The data were produced on a NextSeq 550. The public reads were run again by TCRdb, first through fastp at Q25 and then through MiXCR, and only productive beta chains were kept. Each CDR3 protein gets just one entry, which takes the most common genes and DNA from the rows behind it. Here the sample has more than 850,000 distinct CDR3 sequences; roughly 18% occur a single time. The ten largest clones represent 6% of the sample. From V the trimming removes 4 bases and from J it removes 8 bases, while the gene matches leave 17 bases of the junction unaccounted for. The germline V gene specifies SGHRS as CDR1 and YFSETQ as CDR2. The CDR3 holds 17 amino acids from the cysteine to the phenylalanine. Only the CDR3 region is kept as DNA, spanning 51 bases read in frame from base 1.

The origin of this receptor is a human donor who was either an allogeneic HSCT recipient or a stem cell or donor lymphocyte infusion donor (not recorded which). It is not recorded whose cells these are; they may come from a transplant donor. The rearrangement joined TRBV5-1 to TRBJ2-1, with 8 bases aligning to TRBD2. The sample consisted of blood, either unsorted or a sorted T cell fraction (not recorded which). For the CDR3, the sequence is CASSPGTGLGPSHEQFF. The DNA sequence is given as TGCGCCAGCAGCCCTGGTACGGGACTAGGTCCATCCCATGAGCAGTTCTTC.